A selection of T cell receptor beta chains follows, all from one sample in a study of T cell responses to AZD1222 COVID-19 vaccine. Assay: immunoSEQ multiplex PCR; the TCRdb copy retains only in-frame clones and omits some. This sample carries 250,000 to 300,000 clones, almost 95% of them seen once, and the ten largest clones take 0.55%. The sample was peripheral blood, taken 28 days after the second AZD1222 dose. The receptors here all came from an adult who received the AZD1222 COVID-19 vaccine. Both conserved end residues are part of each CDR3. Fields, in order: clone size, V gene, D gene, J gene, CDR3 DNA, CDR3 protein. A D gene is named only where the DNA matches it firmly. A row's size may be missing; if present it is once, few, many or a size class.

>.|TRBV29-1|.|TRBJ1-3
TGCAGCACCGGGGGCCCTGGAAACACCATATATTTT
CSTGGPGNTIYF
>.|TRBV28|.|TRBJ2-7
TGTGCCAGCAGTTTGCGGGGGCCCGAGCAGTACTTC
CASSLRGPEQYF
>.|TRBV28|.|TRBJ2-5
TGTGCCAGCAGTTTCATGGTAGCGACCCAGTACTTC
CASSFMVATQYF
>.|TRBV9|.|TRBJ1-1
TGTGCCAGCAGCGTAGGGTCGGGGACGAGCACTGAAGCTTTCTTT
CASSVGSGTSTEAFF
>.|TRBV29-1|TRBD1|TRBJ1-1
TGCACCTATAGGGGGCTGAACACTGAAGCTTTCTTT
CTYRGLNTEAFF
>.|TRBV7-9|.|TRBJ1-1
TGTGCCAGCAGCTTAGCGGGCAGGGACTCTGAAGCTTTCTTT
CASSLAGRDSEAFF
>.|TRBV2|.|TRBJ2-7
TGTGCCAGCACCCCAAGGGCTAGCGCGTTAGGATACGAGCAGTACTTC
CASTPRASALGYEQYF
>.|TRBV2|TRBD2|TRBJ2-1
TGTGCCAGCAGCACCGGGACTAGCGGGATGAGTAATGAGCAGTTCTTC
CASSTGTSGMSNEQFF
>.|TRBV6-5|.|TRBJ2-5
TGTGCCAGCAGTTACTCGAGTGGGACCCAAGAGACCCAGTACTTC
CASSYSSGTQETQYF
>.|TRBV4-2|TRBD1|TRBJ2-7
TGTGCCAGCAGCCCCGACAGGGGTACCTACGAGCAGTACTTC
CASSPDRGTYEQYF
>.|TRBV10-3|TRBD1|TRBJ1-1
TGTGCCATCAGCCCCGGGACAGCAAAACGGTTGAACACTGAAGCTTTCTTT
CAISPGTAKRLNTEAFF
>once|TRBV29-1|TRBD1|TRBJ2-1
TGCAGCGTTGAAGTTCCGGGACAGGGGTCCTACAATGAGCAGTTCTTC
CSVEVPGQGSYNEQFF
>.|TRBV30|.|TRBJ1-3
TGTGCCTGGAGCAGGGGATTTGGAAACACCATATATTTT
CAWSRGFGNTIYF
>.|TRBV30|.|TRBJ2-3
TGTGCCTGGAACCGTATTAGCACAGATACGCAGTATTTT
CAWNRISTDTQYF
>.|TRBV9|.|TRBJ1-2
TGTGCCAGCTTGGAAGGCTACACCTTC
CASLEGYTF
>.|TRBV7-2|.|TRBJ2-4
TGTGCCAGCAGCCCCGGACTAGCCAAAAACATTCAGTACTTC
CASSPGLAKNIQYF
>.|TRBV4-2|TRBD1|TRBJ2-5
TGTGCCAGCAGCCAAGATCAGGGGGCCCCGGGGACCCAGTACTTC
CASSQDQGAPGTQYF
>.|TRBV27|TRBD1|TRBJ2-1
TGTGCCAGCAAGTCGGTCCTCACCGGGACAGGAGGATACAATGAGCAGTTCTTC
CASKSVLTGTGGYNEQFF
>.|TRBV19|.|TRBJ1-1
TGTGCCAGTAGTCTAGGTGGGCAGGGGTCGAACACTGAAGCTTTCTTT
CASSLGGQGSNTEAFF
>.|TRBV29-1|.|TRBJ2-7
TGCAGCGTTGGAGGTCGGCAGGGGTACGAGCAGTACTTC
CSVGGRQGYEQYF
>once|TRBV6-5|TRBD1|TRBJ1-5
TGTGCCAGCAGTTCGGACAGGGCCCAGCCCCAGCATTTT
CASSSDRAQPQHF
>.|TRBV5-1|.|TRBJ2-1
TGCGCCAGCAGCTTGGTAGTCGGGCTCAATGAGCAGTTCTTC
CASSLVVGLNEQFF
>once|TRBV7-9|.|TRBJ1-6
TGTGCCAGCAGCCCGGGCCCGAGGGCCCTCCACTTT
CASSPGPRALHF
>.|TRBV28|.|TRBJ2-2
TGTGCCAGCCCATCTAACACCGGGGAGCTGTTTTTT
CASPSNTGELFF
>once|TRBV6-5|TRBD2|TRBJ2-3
TGTGCCAGCCATGGGGAGGGGTCTAGCACAGATACGCAGTATTTT
CASHGEGSSTDTQYF
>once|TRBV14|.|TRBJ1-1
TGTGCCAGCGCCCCGTGGGGTTCCACTGAAGCTTTCTTT
CASAPWGSTEAFF
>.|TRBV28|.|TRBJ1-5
TGTGCCAGCAGTTTGGCCAATCAGCCCCAGCATTTT
CASSLANQPQHF
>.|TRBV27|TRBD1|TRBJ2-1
TGTGCCAGCAGTTTAATGGGGACAGGTAGAGATGAGCAGTTCTTC
CASSLMGTGRDEQFF
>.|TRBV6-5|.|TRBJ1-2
TGTGCCAGCAGTCCCCAACAGCACTATGGCTACACCTTC
CASSPQQHYGYTF
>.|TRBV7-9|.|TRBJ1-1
TGTGCCAGCAGCTTCAGGGATCCACCTTCGGAAGCTTTCTTT
CASSFRDPPSEAFF
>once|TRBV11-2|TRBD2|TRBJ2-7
TGTGCCAGCAGCCCCCGGGACTACGTCTCCTACGAGCAGTACTTC
CASSPRDYVSYEQYF
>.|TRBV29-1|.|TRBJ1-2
TGCAGCGTTGAAGGGGGGAATGGCTACACCTTC
CSVEGGNGYTF
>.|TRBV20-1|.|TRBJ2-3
TGCAGTGCCTACTATCCAGATACGCAGTATTTT
CSAYYPDTQYF
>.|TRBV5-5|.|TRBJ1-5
TGTGCCAGCAGCTTGTCCCCCGGTGGCAATCAGCCCCAGCATTTT
CASSLSPGGNQPQHF
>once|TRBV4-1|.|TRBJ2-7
TGCGCCAGCAGCCAAGCCGGGAAGTCCTACGAGCAGTACTTC
CASSQAGKSYEQYF
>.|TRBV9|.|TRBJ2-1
TGTGCCAGCAGCGTAGGTGTGGGGGCCTACAATGAGCAGTTCTTC
CASSVGVGAYNEQFF
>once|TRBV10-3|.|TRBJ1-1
TGTGCCATCAGTGAGTCTTCTAGGGGTGAAGCTTTCTTT
CAISESSRGEAFF
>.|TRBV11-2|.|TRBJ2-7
TGTGCCAGCAGCTTAGGGGAGACCCACTCCTACGAGCAGTACTTC
CASSLGETHSYEQYF
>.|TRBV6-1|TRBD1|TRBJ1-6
TGTGCCAGCAGTGAATCGCAGGGGGCCGGTTCACCCCTCCACTTT
CASSESQGAGSPLHF
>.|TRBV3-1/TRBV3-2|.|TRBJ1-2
TGTGCCAGCAGCCAAAGCCCCACTGGCTACACCTTC
CASSQSPTGYTF
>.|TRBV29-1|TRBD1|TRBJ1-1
TGCAGCGTGAGGGGACAGTTGAACACTGAAGCTTTCTTT
CSVRGQLNTEAFF
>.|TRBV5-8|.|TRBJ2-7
TGTGCCAGCAGTTACCGGGACGGGGCCTACGAGCAGTACTTC
CASSYRDGAYEQYF
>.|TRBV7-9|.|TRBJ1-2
TGTGCCAGCAGCTTCGAAGATCGGGGCTACACCTTC
CASSFEDRGYTF
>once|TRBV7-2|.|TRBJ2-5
TGTGCCAGCAGCTTCTTAGTCTCGGGGGCTCAAGAGACCCAGTACTTC
CASSFLVSGAQETQYF
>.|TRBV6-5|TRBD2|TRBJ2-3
TGTGCCAACCCTCTAGCGGGGGGCACAGATACGCAGTATTTT
CANPLAGGTDTQYF
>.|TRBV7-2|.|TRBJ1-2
TGTGCCAGCAGCTTCCAAGGGGGGTGGGATGGCTACACCTTC
CASSFQGGWDGYTF
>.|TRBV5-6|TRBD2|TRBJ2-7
TGTGCCAGCAGCGCACCTAGTGGGCTAGCGGGAGTGAAGGGGGAGCAGTACTTC
CASSAPSGLAGVKGEQYF
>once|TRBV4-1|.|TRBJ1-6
TGCGCCAGCAGCACGCGCCTCAGGTCCAAGGCTGTCTCCTATAATTCACCCCTCCACTTT
CASSTRLRSKAVSYNSPLHF
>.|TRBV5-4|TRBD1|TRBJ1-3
TGTGCCAGCAGCTCGGGACAGACATCTAACGGAAACACCATATATTTT
CASSSGQTSNGNTIYF
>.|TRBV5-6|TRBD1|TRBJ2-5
TGTGCCAGCAGCCTTGGACAGGGCGGGGAGACCCAGTACTTC
CASSLGQGGETQYF
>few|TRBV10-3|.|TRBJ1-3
TGTGCCATCAGTGAGTCTTACTCCAACTCTGGAAACACCATATATTTT
CAISESYSNSGNTIYF
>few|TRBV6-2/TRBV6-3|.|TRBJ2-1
TGTGCCAGCAGTACTGCGGAGGGGGCTTACAATGAGCAGTTCTTC
CASSTAEGAYNEQFF
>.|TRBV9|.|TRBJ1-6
TGTGCCAGCAGCGTATCCCATGCGACAGGCTCACCCCTCCACTTT
CASSVSHATGSPLHF
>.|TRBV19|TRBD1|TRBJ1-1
TGTGCCAGTAGTATTTACAGGGGAGATACTGAAGCTTTCTTT
CASSIYRGDTEAFF
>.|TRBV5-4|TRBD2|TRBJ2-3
TGTGCCAGCAGCCCGTCCGGGACTACCACAGATACGCAGTATTTT
CASSPSGTTTDTQYF
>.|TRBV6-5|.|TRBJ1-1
TGTGCCAGCAGAAGGGGGAACACTGAAGCTTTCTTT
CASRRGNTEAFF
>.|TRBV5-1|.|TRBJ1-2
TGCGCCAGCAGCCCCGTGGGGTTAAACTATGGCTACACCTTC
CASSPVGLNYGYTF
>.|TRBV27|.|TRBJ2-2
TGTGCCAGCAGACAGGGTATCGCGAACACCGGGGAGCTGTTTTTT
CASRQGIANTGELFF
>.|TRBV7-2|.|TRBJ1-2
TGTGCCAGCAGCTTACGGGTCGGGGGCTACACCTTC
CASSLRVGGYTF